The 2 T cell receptor beta chains below come from one sample, sequenced in a study of beta chain features in type 1 diabetes. No antigens are known for them. The isolated RNA, all of it, was reverse transcribed, so expressed TCRB transcripts were what got sequenced. Only in-frame clones appear in the TCRdb table, and some are missing; sequencing was by immunoSEQ multiplex PCR. The repertoire has 600,000 to 750,000 clones, over 10% of them found once; the top ten carry more than 0.09%. Overall study results and limits: People with Type 1 diabetes carried modestly yet significantly shorter TCRB CDR3s in all four CD4+ subsets.

Sequencing input: naive CD4+ T cells from blood. The source of these receptors is a man aged 30 to 45 with type 1 diabetes.

The chain has TRBV7-7 and TRBJ2-5; D is unclear. The CDR3 is 15 residues long. Trimming shortened V by 1 base and J by 0 bases, and 9 bases separated the two germline ends. The V gene's germline CDR1 is SSHAT and CDR2 FNYEAQ (reference sequence). The chain's CDR3 is CASSLVVGHQETQYF. Here the CDR3 DNA reads TGTGCCAGCAGCTTAGTCGTAGGGCACCAAGAGACCCAGTACTTC. Looking up the rest from reference TRBV7-7 and TRBJ2-5 gives the full variable domain: GAGVSQSPRYKVTKRGQDVTLRCDPISSHATLYWYQQALGQGPEFLTYFNYEAQPDKSGLPSDRFSAERPEGSISTLTIQRTEQRDSAMYRCASSLVVGHQETQYFGPGTRLLVL.

This chain links TRBV6-5 with TRBJ2-7; 8 bases align to TRBD1. Losses at the gene ends were 5 bases for V and 3 bases for J; bases not matched to a gene: 3. Germline CDR1 MNHEY, CDR2 SVGAGI. The CDR3 runs 13 residues. The CDR3, as DNA: TGTGCCAGCAGTACAGGGGGTAACTACGAGCAGTACTTC. Translated, it gives CASSTGGNYEQYF.